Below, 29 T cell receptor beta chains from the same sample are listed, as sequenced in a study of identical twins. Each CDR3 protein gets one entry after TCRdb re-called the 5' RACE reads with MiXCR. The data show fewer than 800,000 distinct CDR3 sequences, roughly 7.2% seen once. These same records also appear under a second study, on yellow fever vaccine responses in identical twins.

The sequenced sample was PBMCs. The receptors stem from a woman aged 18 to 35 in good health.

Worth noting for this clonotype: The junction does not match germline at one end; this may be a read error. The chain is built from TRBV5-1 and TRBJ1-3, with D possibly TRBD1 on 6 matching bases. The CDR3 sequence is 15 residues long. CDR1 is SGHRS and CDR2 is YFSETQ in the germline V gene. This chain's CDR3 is CASSMGHGSGNTIYF. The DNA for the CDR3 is TGCGCCAGCAGCATGGGACACGGCTCTGGGAACACCATATATTTT. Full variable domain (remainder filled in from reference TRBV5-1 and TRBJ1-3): KAGVTQTPRYLIKTRGQQVTLSCSPISGHRSVSWYQQTPGQGLQFLFEYFSETQRNKGNFPGRFSGRQFSNSRSEMNVSTLELGDSALYLCASSMGHGSGNTIYFGEGSWLTVV.

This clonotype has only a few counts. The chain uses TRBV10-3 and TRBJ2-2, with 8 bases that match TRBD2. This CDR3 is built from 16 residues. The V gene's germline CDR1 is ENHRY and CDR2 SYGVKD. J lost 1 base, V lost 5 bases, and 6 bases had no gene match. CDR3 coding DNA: TGTGCCATCAGTTATCGGACTAGCCAGAACACCGGGGAGCTGTTTTTT. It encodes CAISYRTSQNTGELFF.

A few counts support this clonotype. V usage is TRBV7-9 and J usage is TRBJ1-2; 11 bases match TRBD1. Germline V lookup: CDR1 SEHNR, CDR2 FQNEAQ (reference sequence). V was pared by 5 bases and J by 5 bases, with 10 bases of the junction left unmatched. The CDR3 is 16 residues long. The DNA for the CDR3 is TGTGCCAGCAGCCGGGGGACAGGGGGATTAACTTATGGCTACACCTTC. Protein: CASSRGTGGLTYGYTF.

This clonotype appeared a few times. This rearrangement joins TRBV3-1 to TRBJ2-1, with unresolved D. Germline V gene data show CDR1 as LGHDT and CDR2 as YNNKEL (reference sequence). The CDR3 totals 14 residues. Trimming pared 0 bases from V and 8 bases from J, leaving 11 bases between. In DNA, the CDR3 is TGTGCCAGCAGCCAAGAGCAACTGGGCTATGAGCAGTTCTTC. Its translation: CASSQEQLGYEQFF.

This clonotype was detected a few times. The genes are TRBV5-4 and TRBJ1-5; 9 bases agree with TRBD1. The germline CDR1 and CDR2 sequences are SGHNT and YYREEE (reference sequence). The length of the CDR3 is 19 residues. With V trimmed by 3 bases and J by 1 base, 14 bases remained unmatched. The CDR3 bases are TGTGCCAGCAGCTCCAAACCGGGACAGGGATTGGTAAGCAATCAGCCCCAGCATTTT. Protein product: CASSSKPGQGLVSNQPQHF.

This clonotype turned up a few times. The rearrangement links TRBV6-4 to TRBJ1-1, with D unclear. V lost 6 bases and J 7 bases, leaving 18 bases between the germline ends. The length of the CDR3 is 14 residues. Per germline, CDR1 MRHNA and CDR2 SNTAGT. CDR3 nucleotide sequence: TGTGCCAGCAGCCGACGCCCGGGTAGGGATGAAGCTTTCTTT. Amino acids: CASSRRPGRDEAFF.

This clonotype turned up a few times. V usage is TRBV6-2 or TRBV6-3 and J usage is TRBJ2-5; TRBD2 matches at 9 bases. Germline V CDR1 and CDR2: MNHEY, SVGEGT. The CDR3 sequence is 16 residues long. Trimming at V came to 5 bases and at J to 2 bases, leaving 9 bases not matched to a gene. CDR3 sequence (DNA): TGTGCCAGCAGTACGCGACTAGCGGTACTACAAGAGACCCAGTACTTC. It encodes CASSTRLAVLQETQYF.

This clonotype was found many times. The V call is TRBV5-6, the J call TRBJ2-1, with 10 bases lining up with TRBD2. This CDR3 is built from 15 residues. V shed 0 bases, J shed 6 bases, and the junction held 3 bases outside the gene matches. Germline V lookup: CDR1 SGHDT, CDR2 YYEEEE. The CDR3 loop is CASSLALAGANEQFF. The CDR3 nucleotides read TGTGCCAGCAGCTTGGCTCTAGCGGGGGCCAATGAGCAGTTCTTC.

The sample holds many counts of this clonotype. The CDR3 protein is CASSSPREGRTGELFF. The CDR3 nucleotides are TGTGCCAGCAGTTCCCCGCGGGAGGGCCGCACCGGGGAGCTGTTTTTT. The genes are TRBV12-3 or TRBV12-4 and TRBJ2-2, with TRBD2 matching over 9 bases. The CDR3 consists of 16 residues. Trimming cost V 4 bases and J 4 bases; bases outside gene matches: 7.

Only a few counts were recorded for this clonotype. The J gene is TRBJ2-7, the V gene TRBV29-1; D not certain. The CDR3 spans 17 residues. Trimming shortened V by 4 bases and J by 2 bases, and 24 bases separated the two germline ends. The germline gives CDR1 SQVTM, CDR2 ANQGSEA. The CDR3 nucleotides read TGCAGCGTTGGATTTAGACTGAGCCTGGCAAAGACCTACGAGCAGTACGTC. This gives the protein CSVGFRLSLAKTYEQYV.

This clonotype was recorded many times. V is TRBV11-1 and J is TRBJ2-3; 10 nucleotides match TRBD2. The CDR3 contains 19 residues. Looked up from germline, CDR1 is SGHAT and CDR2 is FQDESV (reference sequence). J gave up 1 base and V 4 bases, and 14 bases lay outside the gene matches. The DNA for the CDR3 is TGTGCCAGCAGCTCAGAACAAACACGAGGGACTAGCGGCACAGATACGCAGTATTTT. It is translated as CASSSEQTRGTSGTDTQYF. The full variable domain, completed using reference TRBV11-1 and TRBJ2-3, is EAEVAQSPRYKITEKSQAVAFWCDPISGHATLYWYRQILGQGPELLVQFQDESVVDDSQLPKDRFSAERLKGVDSTLKIQPAELGDSAMYLCASSSEQTRGTSGTDTQYFGPGTRLTVL.

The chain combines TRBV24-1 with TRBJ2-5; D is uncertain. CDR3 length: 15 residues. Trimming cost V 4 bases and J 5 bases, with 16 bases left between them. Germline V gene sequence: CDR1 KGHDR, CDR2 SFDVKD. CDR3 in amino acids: CATSDSPSGRETQYF. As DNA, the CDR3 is TGTGCCACCAGTGACTCTCCCAGTGGCCGGGAGACCCAGTACTTC.

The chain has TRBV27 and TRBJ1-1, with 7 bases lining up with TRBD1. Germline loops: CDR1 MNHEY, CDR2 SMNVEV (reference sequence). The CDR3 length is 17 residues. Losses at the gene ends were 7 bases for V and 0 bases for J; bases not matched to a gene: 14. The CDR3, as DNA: TGTGCCAGCATACCAGGGACAGCGAACTTTATGAACACTGAAGCTTTCTTT. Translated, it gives CASIPGTANFMNTEAFF.

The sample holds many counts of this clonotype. The CDR3 region is CASRAGTPNTGELFF. DNA of the CDR3: TGTGCCAGCAGAGCCGGGACACCGAACACCGGGGAGCTGTTTTTT. The chain employs TRBV11-2 and TRBJ2-2, with D possibly matching TRBD1 (6 bases). CDR1 and CDR2 (germline): SGHAT, FQNNGV. The CDR3 is made up of 15 amino acids. V lost 6 bases and J 0 bases, leaving 11 bases between the germline ends.

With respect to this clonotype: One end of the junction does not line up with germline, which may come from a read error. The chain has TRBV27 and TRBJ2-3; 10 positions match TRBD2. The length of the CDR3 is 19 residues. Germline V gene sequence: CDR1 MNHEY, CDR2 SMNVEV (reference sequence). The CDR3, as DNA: TGTGCCCGCAGTCCCACGGCTAGCGGGGGTACCAGTAGCACAGATACGCAGTATTTT. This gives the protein CARSPTASGGTSSTDTQYF.

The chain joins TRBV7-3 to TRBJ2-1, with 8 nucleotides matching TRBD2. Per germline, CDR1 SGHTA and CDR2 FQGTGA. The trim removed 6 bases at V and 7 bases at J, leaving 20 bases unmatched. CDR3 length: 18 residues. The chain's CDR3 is CASSLRSSGSSGINEQFF. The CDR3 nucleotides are TGTGCCAGCAGTCTTAGGTCCAGCGGGAGTTCCGGAATTAATGAGCAGTTCTTC.

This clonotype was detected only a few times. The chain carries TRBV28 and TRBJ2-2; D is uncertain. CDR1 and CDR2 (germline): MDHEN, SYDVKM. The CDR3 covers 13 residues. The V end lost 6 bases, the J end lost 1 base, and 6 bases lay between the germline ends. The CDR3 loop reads CASRTENTGELFF. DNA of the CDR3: TGTGCCAGCAGGACGGAGAACACCGGGGAGCTGTTTTTT.

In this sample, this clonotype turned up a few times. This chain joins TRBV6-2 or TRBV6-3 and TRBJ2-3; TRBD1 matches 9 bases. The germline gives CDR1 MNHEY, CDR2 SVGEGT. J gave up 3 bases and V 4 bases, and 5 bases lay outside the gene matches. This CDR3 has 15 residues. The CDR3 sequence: CASSLGQGLTDTQYF. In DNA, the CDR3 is TGTGCCAGCAGTTTGGGACAGGGCTTGACAGATACGCAGTATTTT.

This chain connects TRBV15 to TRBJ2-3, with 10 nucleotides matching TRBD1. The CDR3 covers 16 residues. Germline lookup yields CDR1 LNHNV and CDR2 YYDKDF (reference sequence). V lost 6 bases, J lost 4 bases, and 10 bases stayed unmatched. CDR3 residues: CATRNIRDRGADTQYF. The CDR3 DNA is TGTGCCACCAGAAATATCCGGGACAGGGGAGCAGATACGCAGTATTTT.

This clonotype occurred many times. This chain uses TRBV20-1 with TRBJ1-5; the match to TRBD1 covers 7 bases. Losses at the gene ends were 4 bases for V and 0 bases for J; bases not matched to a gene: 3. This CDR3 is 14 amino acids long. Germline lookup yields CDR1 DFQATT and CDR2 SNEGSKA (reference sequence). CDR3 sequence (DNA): TGCAGTGCTAAAGGGACAGCTAGCAATCAGCCCCAGCATTTT. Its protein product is CSAKGTASNQPQHF.

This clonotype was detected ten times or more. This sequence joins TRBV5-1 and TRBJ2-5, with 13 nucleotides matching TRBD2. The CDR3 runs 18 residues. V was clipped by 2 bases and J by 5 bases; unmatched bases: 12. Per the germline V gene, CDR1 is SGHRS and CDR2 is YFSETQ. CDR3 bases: TGCGCCAGCAGCTTCGATCCCAGACTAGCGGGAGGCGGTGAGACCCAGTACTTC. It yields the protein CASSFDPRLAGGGETQYF.

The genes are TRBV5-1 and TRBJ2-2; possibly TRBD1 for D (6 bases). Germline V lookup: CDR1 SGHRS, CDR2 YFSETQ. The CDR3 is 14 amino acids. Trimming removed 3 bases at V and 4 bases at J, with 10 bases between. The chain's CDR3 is CASSSPGATGELFF. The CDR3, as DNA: TGCGCCAGCAGCTCTCCAGGGGCCACCGGGGAGCTGTTTTTT.

The CDR3 region is CASSVEGEDTQYF. DNA for the CDR3: TGTGCCAGCAGCGTAGAAGGGGAGGATACGCAGTATTTT. V usage is TRBV9 and J usage is TRBJ2-3; D tentatively reads TRBD1 or TRBD2 (5 bases each). V shed 0 bases and J shed 6 bases, with 8 bases lying between them. Germline-derived CDR1 and CDR2 are SGDLS and YYNGEE. This CDR3 is 13 amino acids long.

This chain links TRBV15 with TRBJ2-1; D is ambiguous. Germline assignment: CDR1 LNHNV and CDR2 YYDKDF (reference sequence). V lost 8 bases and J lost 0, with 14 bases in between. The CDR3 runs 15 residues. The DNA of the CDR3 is TGTGCCACCCGCCAGGCACTAAGCTCCTACAATGAGCAGTTCTTC. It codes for CATRQALSSYNEQFF.

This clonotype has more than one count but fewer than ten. The CDR3 sequence is CSARLSETQYF. The CDR3, as DNA: TGCAGTGCTAGATTGAGTGAGACCCAGTACTTC. This rearrangement joins TRBV20-1 to TRBJ2-5; D is ambiguous. Germline CDR1 is DFQATT and CDR2 is SNEGSKA (reference sequence). There are 11 residues in the CDR3. V was trimmed by 2 bases and J by 5 bases, leaving 6 bases between them.

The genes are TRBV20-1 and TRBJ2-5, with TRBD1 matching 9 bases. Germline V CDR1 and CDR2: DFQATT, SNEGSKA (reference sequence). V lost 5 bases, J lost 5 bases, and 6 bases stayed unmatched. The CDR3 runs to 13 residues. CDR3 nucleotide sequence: TGCAGTGCTCGCACTGACAGGGGGGAGACCCAGTACTTC. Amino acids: CSARTDRGETQYF.

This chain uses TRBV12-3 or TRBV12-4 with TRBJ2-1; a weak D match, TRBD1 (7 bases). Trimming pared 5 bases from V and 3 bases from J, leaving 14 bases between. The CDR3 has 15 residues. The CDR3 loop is CASSPGGTFYNEQFF. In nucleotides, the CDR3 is TGTGCCAGCAGTCCAGGGGGGACATTCTACAATGAGCAGTTCTTC.

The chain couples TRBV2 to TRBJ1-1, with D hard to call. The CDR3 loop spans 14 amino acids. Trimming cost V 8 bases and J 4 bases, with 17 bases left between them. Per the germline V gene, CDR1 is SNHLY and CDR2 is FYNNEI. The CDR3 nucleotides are TGTGCCAGCTTACGGACGGTGGGGTCCACTGAAGCTTTCTTT. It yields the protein CASLRTVGSTEAFF.

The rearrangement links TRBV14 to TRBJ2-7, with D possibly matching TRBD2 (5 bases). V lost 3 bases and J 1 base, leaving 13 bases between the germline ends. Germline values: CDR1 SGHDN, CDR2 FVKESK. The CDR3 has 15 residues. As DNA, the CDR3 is TGTGCCAGCAGCCAGGAATTTAGCGAATCCTACGAGCAGTACTTC. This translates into CASSQEFSESYEQYF.